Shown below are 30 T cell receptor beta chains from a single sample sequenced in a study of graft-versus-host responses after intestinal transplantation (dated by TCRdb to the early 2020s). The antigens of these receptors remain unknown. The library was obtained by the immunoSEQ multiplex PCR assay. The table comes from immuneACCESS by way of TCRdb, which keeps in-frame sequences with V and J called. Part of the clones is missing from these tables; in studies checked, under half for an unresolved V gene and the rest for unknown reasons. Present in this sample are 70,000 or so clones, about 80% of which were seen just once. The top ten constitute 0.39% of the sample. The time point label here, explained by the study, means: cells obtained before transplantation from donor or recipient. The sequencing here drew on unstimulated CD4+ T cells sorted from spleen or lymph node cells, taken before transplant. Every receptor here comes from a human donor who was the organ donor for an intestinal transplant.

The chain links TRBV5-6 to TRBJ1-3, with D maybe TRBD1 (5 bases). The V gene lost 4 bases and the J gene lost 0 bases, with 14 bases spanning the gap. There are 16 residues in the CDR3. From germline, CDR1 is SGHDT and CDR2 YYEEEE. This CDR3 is CASSIHQGYSGNTIYF. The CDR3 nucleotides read TGTGCCAGCAGCATTCACCAGGGCTACTCTGGAAACACCATATATTTT.

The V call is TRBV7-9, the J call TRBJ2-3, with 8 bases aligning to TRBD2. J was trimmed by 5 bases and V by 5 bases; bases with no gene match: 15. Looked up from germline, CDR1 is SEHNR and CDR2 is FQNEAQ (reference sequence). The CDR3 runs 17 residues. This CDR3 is CASSVIPQRGSLDTQYF. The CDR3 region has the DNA TGTGCCAGCAGCGTTATTCCCCAGCGGGGGTCTTTAGATACGCAGTATTTT.

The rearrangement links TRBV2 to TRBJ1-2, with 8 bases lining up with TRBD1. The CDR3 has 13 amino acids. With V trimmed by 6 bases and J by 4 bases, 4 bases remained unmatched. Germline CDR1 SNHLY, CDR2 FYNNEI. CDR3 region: CASRSGQGYGYTF. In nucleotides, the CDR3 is TGTGCCAGCAGATCAGGACAGGGCTATGGCTACACCTTC.

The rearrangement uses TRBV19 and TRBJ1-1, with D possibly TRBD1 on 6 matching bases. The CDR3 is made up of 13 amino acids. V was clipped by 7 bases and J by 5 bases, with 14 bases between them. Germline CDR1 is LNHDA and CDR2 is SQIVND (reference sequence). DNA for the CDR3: TGTGCCAGTACGGAACAGGGTCGGACTGAAGCTTTCTTT. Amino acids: CASTEQGRTEAFF.

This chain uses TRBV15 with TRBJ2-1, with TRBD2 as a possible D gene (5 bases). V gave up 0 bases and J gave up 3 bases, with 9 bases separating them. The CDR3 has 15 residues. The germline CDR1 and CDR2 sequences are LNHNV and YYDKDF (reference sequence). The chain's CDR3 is CATSRDAGVYNEQFF. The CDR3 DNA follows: TGTGCCACCAGCAGAGATGCGGGCGTCTACAATGAGCAGTTCTTC.

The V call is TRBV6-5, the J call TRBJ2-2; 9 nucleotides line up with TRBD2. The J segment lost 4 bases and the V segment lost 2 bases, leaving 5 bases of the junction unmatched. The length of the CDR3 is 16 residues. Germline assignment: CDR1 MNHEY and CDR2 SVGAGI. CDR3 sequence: CASSYPAGGLTGELFF. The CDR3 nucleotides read TGTGCCAGCAGTTACCCGGCGGGGGGGCTCACCGGGGAGCTGTTTTTT.

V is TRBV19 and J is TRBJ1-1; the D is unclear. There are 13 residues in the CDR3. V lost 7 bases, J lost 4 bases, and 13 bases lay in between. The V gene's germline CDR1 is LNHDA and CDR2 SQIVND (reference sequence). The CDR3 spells CASTRGVGTEAFF. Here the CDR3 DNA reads TGTGCCAGTACCCGGGGTGTGGGCACTGAAGCTTTCTTT.

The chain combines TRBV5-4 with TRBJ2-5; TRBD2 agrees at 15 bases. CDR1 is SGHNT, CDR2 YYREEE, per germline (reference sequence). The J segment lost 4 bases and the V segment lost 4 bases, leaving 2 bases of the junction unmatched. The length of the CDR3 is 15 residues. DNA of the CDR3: TGTGCCAGCAGCAAGGGACTAGCGGGGGGAGAGACCCAGTACTTC. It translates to CASSKGLAGGETQYF.

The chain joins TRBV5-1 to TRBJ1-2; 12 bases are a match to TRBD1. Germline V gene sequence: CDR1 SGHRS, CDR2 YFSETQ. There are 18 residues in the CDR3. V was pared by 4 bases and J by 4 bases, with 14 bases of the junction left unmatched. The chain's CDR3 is CASSLAGDRGRRSYGYTF. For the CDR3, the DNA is TGCGCCAGCAGCCTGGCTGGGGACAGGGGGCGTCGTAGCTATGGCTACACCTTC.

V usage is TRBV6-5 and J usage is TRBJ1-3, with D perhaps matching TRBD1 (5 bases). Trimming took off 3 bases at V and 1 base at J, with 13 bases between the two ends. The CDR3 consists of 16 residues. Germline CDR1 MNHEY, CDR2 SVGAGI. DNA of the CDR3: TGTGCCAGCAGTTATGGCGGGGGAGGGTCTGGAAACACCATATATTTT. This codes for CASSYGGGGSGNTIYF.

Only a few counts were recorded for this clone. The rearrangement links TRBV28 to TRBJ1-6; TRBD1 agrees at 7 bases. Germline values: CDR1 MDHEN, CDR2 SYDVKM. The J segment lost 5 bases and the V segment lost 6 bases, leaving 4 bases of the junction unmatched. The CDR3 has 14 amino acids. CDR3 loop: CASRAGQHNSPLHF. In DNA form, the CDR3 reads TGTGCCAGCAGGGCGGGACAGCATAATTCACCCCTCCACTTT.

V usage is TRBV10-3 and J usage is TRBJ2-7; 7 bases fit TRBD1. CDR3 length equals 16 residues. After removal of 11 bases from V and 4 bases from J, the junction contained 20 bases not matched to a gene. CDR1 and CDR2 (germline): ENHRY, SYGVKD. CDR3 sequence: CAPKGDRLAVLYEQYV. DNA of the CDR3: TGTGCCCCCAAAGGGGACAGACTGGCAGTCCTATACGAGCAGTACGTC.

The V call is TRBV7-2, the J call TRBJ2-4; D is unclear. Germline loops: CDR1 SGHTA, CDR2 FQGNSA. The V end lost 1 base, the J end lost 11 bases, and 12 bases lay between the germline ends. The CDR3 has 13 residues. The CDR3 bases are TGTGCCAGCAGCTTAGAATCTTTCCAGGTTCAGTACTTC. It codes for CASSLESFQVQYF.

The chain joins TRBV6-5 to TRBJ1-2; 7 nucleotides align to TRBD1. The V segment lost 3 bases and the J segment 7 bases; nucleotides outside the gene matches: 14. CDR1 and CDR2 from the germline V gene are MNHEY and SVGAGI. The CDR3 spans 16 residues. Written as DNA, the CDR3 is TGTGCCAGCAGTTATAACAGGGGTAAGGCCTATGGTGGCTACACCTTC. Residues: CASSYNRGKAYGGYTF.

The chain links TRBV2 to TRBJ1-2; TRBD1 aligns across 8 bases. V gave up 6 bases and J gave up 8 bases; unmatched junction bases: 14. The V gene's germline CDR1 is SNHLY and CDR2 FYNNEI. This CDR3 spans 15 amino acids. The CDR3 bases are TGTGCCAGCAGCCAGACAGGGGCTAACTTAGGCGGCTACACCTTC. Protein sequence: CASSQTGANLGGYTF. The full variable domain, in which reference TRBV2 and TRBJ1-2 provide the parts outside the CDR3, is EPEVTQTPSHQVTQMGQEVILRCVPISNHLYFYWYRQILGQKVEFLVSFYNNEISEKSEIFDDQFSVERPDGSNFTLKIRSTKLEDSAMYFCASSQTGANLGGYTFGSGTRLTVV.

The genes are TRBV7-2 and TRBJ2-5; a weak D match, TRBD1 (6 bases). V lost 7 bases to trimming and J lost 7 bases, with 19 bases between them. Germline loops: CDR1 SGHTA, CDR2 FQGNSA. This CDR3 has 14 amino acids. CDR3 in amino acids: CASTKGVGVWTQYF. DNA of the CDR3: TGTGCCAGCACCAAGGGGGTCGGGGTTTGGACCCAGTACTTC. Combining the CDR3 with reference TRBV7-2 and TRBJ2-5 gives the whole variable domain GAGVSQSPSNKVTEKGKDVELRCDPISGHTALYWYRQSLGQGLEFLIYFQGNSAPDKSGLPSDRFSAERTGGSVSTLTIQRTQQEDSAVYLCASTKGVGVWTQYFGPGTRLLVL.

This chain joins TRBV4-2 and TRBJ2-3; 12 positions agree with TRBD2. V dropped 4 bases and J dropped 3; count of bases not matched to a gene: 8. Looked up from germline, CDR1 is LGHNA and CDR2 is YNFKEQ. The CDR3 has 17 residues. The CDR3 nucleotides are TGTGCCAGCAGCCTTGCTAGCGGGGGGGCCAAAACAGATACGCAGTATTTT. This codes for CASSLASGGAKTDTQYF.

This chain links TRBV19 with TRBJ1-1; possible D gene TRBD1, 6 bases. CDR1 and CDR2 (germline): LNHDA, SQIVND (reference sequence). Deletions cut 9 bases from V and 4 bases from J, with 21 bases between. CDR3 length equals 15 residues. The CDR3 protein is CASGFPTGLGTEAFF. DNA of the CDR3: TGTGCCAGCGGCTTCCCCACAGGGCTGGGCACTGAAGCTTTCTTT.

Here the CDR3 reads CASNTGTGTNSPLHF. CDR3 coding DNA: TGTGCCAGCAACACTGGGACAGGGACCAATTCACCCCTCCACTTT. The rearrangement uses TRBV2 and TRBJ1-6; 9 nucleotides align to TRBD1. J gave up 7 bases and V 7 bases, and 8 bases lay outside the gene matches. CDR1 is SNHLY, CDR2 FYNNEI, per germline. The CDR3 has 15 amino acids. Looking up the rest from reference TRBV2 and TRBJ1-6 gives the full variable domain: EPEVTQTPSHQVTQMGQEVILRCVPISNHLYFYWYRQILGQKVEFLVSFYNNEISEKSEIFDDQFSVERPDGSNFTLKIRSTKLEDSAMYFCASNTGTGTNSPLHFGNGTRLTVT.

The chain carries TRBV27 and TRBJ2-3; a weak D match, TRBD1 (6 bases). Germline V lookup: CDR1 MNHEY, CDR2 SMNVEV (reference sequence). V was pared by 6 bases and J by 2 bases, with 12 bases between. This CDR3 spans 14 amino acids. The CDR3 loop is CASSFPGVTDTQYF. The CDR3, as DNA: TGTGCCAGCAGCTTTCCAGGGGTCACAGATACGCAGTATTTT.

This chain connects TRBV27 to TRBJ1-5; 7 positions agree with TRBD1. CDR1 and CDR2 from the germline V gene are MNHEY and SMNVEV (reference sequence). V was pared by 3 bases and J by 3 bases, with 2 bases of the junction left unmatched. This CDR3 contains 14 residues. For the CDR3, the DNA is TGTGCCAGCAGTTTCAGGGGGAACAATCAGCCCCAGCATTTT. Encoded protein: CASSFRGNNQPQHF.

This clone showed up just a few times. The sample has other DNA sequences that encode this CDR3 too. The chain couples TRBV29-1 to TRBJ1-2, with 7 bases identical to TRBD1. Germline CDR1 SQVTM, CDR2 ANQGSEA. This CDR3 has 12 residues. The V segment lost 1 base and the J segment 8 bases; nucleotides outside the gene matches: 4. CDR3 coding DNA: TGCAGCGTTGAAGGACAGGGACGAGGCTACACCTTC. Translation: CSVEGQGRGYTF.

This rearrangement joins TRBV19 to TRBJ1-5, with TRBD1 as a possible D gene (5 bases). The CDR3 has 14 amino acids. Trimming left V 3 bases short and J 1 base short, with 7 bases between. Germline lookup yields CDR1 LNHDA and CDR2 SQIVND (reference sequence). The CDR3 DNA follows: TGTGCCAGTAGTATGACAGTGAGCAATCAGCCCCAGCATTTT. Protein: CASSMTVSNQPQHF.

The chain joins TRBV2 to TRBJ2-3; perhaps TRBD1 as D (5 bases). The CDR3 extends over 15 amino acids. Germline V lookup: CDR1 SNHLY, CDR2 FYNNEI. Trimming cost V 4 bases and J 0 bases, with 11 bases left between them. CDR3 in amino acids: CASSADRQSTDTQYF. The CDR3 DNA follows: TGTGCCAGCAGTGCCGACAGACAGAGCACAGATACGCAGTATTTT.

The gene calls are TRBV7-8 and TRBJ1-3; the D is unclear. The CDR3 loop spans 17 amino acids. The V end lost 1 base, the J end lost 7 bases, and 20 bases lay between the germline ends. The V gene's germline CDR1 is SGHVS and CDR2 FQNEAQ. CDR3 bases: TGTGCCAGCAGCTTAGGGGTCGGCTCGGGTGTTGGGAACACCATATATTTT. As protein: CASSLGVGSGVGNTIYF.

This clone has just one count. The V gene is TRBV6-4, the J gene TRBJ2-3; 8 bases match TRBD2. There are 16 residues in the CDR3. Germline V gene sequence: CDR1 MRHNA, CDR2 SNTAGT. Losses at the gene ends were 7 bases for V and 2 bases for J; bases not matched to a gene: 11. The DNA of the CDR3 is TGTGCCAGCACCCCCCCCGAAGCGGGGGACACAGATACGCAGTATTTT. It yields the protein CASTPPEAGDTDTQYF.

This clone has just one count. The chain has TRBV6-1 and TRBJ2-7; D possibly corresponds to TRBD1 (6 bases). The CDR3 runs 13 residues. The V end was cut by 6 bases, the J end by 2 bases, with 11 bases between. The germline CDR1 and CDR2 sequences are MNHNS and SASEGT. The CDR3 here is CASRLTGPYEQYV. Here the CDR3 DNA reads TGTGCCAGCAGACTCACAGGGCCCTACGAGCAGTACGTC.

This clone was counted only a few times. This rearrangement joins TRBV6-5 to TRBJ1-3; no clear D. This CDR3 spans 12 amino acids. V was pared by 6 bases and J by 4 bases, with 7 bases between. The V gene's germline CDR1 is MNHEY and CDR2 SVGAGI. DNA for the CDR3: TGTGCCAGCAGCAAAGAGGGAAACACCATATATTTT. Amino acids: CASSKEGNTIYF.

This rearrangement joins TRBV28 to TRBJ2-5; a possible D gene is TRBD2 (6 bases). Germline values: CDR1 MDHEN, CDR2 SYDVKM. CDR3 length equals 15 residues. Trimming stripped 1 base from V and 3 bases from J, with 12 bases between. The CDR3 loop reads CASSLSGVAEETQYF. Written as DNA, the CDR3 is TGTGCCAGCAGTTTATCTGGGGTAGCGGAAGAGACCCAGTACTTC.

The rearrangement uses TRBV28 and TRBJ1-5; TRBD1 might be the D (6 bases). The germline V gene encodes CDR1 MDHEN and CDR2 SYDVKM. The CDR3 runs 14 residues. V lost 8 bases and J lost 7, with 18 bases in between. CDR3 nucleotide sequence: TGTGCCAGCGGAAAAGGACAGTCATGGCAGCCCCAGCATTTT. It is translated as CASGKGQSWQPQHF.